This T cell receptor beta chain appears in the sequencing data of a study of cytomegalovirus exposure and HLA in healthy donors. Study outcomes and limitations: For most TCR beta V segments, an earlier analysis put the productive rate at about 87% or about 30% of the time.

13 Jbeta primers and 60 Vbeta primers were used for the PCR. In the original workflow: In a later analysis, the count reached some 73 million unique TCR beta chains, with approximately 10 million shared. The data were produced by immunoSEQ multiplex PCR, yet TCRdb's version contains in-frame clones alone and is incomplete. The V and J calls and clone size were taken over from that table, and D and trimming were inferred from the DNA. Of about 190,000 clones in the sample, about 87% were seen once. On this clone: What it binds is not known.

The V and J ends lost 5 bases and 3 bases, in that order; junction bases with no gene match: 6. Germline V gene lookup returns CDR1 MDHEN and CDR2 SYDVKM. CDR3 size: 16 residues. This clonotype was obtained from a man aged 25 to 45 in good health and CMV-seronegative. Sequenced sample: PBMCs. The chain is built from TRBV28 and TRBJ2-2; 10 bases agree with TRBD2. In DNA form, the CDR3 reads TGTGCCAGCAGTCCAGGACTAGCGGCGTACACCGGGGAGCTGTTTTTT. Its translation: CASSPGLAAYTGELFF.